The present entry profiles one T cell receptor (beta chain) with its context. Its antigen is undetermined. It was with unique molecular identifiers that the TCRbeta library was prepared. TCRdb re-analysed the PCR reads in MiXCR, keeping a single row per CDR3 protein. Counted here are 450,000 to 550,000 distinct CDR3 sequences, roughly an eighth occurring once; the ten biggest clones make up about 15%. This sample is part of a study of T-cell reconstitution after alpha-beta-depleted transplantation in children. Study results and caveats: Among T cells one year after transplant, newly produced cells accounted for most counts and diversity.

The source is a female patient aged 2-10 years who had a stem cell transplant for aplastic anemia, so the T cells may come from the graft donor. Sequenced here: PBMCs, mostly from graft donor cells, sampled 180 days after TCRalphabeta/CD19-depleted stem cell transplant.

CDR3 loop: CSARVGNANEKLFF. The DNA for the CDR3 is TGCAGTGCTAGAGTGGGTAATGCTAATGAAAAACTGTTTTTT. J is TRBJ1-4 and V is TRBV20-1, with unresolved D. Germline V gene lookup returns CDR1 DFQATT and CDR2 SNEGSKA (reference sequence). The CDR3 has 14 amino acids. Trimming left V 1 base short and J 3 bases short, with 9 bases between.